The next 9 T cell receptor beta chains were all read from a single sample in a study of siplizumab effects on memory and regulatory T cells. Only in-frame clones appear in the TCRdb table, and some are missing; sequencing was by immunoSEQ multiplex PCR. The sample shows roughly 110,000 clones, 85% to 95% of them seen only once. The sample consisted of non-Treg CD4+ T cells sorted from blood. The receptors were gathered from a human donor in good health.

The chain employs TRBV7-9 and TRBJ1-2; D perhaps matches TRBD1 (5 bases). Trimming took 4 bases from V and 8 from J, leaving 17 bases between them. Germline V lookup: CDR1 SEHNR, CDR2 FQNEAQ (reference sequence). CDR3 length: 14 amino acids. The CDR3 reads CASSSSGLAGGYTF. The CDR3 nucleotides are TGTGCCAGCAGCTCATCAGGGTTGGCGGGGGGCTACACCTTC.

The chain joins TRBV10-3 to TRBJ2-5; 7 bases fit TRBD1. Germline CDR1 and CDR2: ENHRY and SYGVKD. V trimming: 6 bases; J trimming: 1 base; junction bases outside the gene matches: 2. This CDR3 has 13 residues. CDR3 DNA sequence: TGTGCCATCAGAGGACAGGCCCAAGAGACCCAGTACTTC. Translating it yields CAIRGQAQETQYF.

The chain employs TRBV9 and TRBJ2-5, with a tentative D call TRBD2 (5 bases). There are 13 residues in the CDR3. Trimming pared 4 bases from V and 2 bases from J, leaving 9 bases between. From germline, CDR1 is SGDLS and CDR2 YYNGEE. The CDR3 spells CASSPGLQETQYF. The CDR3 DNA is TGTGCCAGCAGCCCCGGACTGCAAGAGACCCAGTACTTC.

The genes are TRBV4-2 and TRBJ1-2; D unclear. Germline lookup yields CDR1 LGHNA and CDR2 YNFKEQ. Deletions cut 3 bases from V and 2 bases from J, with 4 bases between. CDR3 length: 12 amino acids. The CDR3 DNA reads TGTGCCAGCAGCCAGGACAACTATGGCTACACCTTC. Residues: CASSQDNYGYTF.

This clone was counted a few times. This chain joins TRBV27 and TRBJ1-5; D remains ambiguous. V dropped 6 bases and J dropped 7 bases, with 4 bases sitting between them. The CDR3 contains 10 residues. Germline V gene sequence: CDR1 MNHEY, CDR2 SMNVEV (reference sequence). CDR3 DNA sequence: TGTGCCAGCAGAGGGCAGCCCCAGCATTTT. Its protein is CASRGQPQHF.

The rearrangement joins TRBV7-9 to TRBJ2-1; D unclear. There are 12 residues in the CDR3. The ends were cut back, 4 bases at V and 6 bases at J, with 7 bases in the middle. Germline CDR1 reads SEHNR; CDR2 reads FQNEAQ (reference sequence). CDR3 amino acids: CASSSALNEQFF. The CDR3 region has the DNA TGTGCCAGCAGCTCAGCCCTCAATGAGCAGTTCTTC.

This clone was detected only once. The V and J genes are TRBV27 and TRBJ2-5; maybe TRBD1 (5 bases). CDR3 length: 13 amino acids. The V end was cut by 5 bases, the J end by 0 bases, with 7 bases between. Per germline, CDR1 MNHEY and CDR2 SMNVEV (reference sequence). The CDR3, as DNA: TGTGCCAGCAGTCCAGGGTACCAAGAGACCCAGTACTTC. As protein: CASSPGYQETQYF.

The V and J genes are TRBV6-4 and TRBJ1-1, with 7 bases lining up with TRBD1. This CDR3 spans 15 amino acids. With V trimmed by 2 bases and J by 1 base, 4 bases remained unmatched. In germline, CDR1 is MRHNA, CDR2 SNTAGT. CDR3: CASSDPDRENTEAFF. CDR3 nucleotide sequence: TGTGCCAGCAGTGACCCCGACAGGGAGAACACTGAAGCTTTCTTT.

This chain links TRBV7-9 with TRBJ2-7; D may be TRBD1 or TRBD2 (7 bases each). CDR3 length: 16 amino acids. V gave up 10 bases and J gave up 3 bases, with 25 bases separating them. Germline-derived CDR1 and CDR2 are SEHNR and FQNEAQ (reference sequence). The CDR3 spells CATEWEGQPFFYEQYF. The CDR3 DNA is TGTGCCACCGAGTGGGAGGGACAGCCGTTTTTCTACGAGCAGTACTTC. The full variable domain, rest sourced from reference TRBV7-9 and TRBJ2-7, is DTGVSQNPRHKITKRGQNVTFRCDPISEHNRLYWYRQTLGQGPEFLTYFQNEAQLEKSRLLSDRFSAERPKGSFSTLEIQRTEQGDSAMYLCATEWEGQPFFYEQYFGPGTRLTVT.